These 12 T cell receptor beta chains share one sample of origin, sequenced in a study of T cell responses to AZD1222 COVID-19 vaccine. Produced via immunoSEQ multiplex PCR; TCRdb's table is partial and in-frame only. The sample shows over 75,000 clones, roughly nine tenths of them seen only once. This sample comprised peripheral blood, obtained 28 days after the second AZD1222 dose. Receptor source: an adult who received the AZD1222 COVID-19 vaccine.

The CDR3 nucleotides read TGTGCCAGCAGCAAGTCCTACAATGAGCAGTTCTTC. Its translation is CASSKSYNEQFF. The chain uses TRBV11-3 and TRBJ2-1; D is unresolved. Trimming took 5 bases from V and 1 from J, leaving 3 bases between them. Germline V gives CDR1 SGHNT, CDR2 YENEEA. The CDR3 runs 12 residues.

This chain connects TRBV18 to TRBJ2-3, with unresolved D. The germline CDR1 and CDR2 sequences are KGHSH and LQKENI. The CDR3 has 14 residues. Deletions cut 2 bases from V and 2 bases from J, with 8 bases between. The CDR3 nucleotides are TGTGCCAGCTCACCATCGGGCCCCACAGATACGCAGTATTTT. Amino acid sequence: CASSPSGPTDTQYF.

The V gene is TRBV4-2, the J gene TRBJ2-7; 7 nucleotides agree with TRBD2. There are 16 residues in the CDR3. Germline assignment: CDR1 LGHNA and CDR2 YNFKEQ. Losses at the gene ends were 1 base for V and 2 bases for J; bases not matched to a gene: 8. The CDR3 loop reads CASSQVPDGRPYEQYF. The CDR3 bases are TGTGCCAGCAGCCAAGTCCCGGACGGGAGGCCCTACGAGCAGTACTTC.

V gene TRBV9 combines with J gene TRBJ1-3; 10 nucleotides align to TRBD1. V dropped 0 bases and J dropped 4; count of bases not matched to a gene: 10. CDR3 length equals 18 residues. In germline, CDR1 is SGDLS, CDR2 YYNGEE. CDR3 protein: CASSVGGQGDIGGNTIYF. The CDR3 coding sequence is TGTGCCAGCAGCGTAGGCGGACAGGGGGACATCGGAGGAAACACCATATATTTT.

The genes are TRBV7-9 and TRBJ1-1; the D gene is possibly TRBD1 (5 bases). There are 14 residues in the CDR3. Germline V gene lookup returns CDR1 SEHNR and CDR2 FQNEAQ (reference sequence). V gave up 2 bases and J gave up 1 base, with 8 bases separating them. The CDR3: CASSLFGANTEAFF. CDR3 nucleotides: TGTGCCAGCAGCTTATTTGGGGCGAACACTGAAGCTTTCTTT.

V and J are TRBV12-3 or TRBV12-4 and TRBJ1-2; maybe TRBD1 (6 bases). V was clipped by 6 bases and J by 6 bases, with 14 bases between them. There are 13 residues in the CDR3. CDR3 sequence: CASRGGTGNGYTF. CDR3 in DNA: TGTGCCAGCAGGGGGGGAACAGGGAATGGCTACACCTTC.

The chain has TRBV4-3 and TRBJ1-5, with D perhaps matching TRBD1 (6 bases). Germline V gene sequence: CDR1 LGHNA, CDR2 YSLEER. V lost 1 base to trimming and J lost 3 bases, with 13 bases between them. The CDR3 sequence is 16 residues long. CDR3 protein: CASSQARGEDNQPQHF. CDR3 coding DNA: TGCGCCAGCAGCCAAGCGAGGGGGGAGGACAATCAGCCCCAGCATTTT.

CDR3 nucleotide sequence: TGTGCCAGCAGCTTAGAAGCTTTCTTT. Its translation: CASSLEAFF. The V gene is TRBV5-5, the J gene TRBJ1-1, with no clear D. CDR1 and CDR2 from the germline V gene are SGHKS and YYEKEE (reference sequence). The CDR3 runs to 9 residues. V was shortened by 2 bases and J by 8 bases, with 1 base between the two germline ends.

V gene TRBV18 combines with J gene TRBJ2-6; TRBD1 might be the D (5 bases). This CDR3 contains 15 residues. From germline, CDR1 is KGHSH and CDR2 LQKENI. V gave up 6 bases and J gave up 0 bases, with 9 bases separating them. The CDR3 region is CASSDQGSGANVLTF. The CDR3 DNA reads as TGTGCCAGCTCCGACCAGGGCTCTGGGGCCAACGTCCTGACTTTC.

This chain joins TRBV29-1 and TRBJ2-7; TRBD1 matches 7 bases. The CDR3 is 12 amino acids. Germline V lookup: CDR1 SQVTM, CDR2 ANQGSEA. Trimming took 6 bases from V and 7 from J; bases not matched to a gene: 9. CDR3 in amino acids: CSVKDRPSEQYF. The CDR3 DNA sequence: TGCAGCGTAAAGGACAGGCCGAGTGAGCAGTACTTC.

J is TRBJ1-2 and V is TRBV7-6; maybe TRBD1 (6 bases). The CDR3 runs 14 residues. Trimming took off 5 bases at V and 6 bases at J, with 16 bases between the two ends. Germline-derived CDR1 and CDR2 are SGHVS and FNYEAQ. CDR3 in amino acids: CASSLFSGEDGYTF. In DNA, the CDR3 is TGTGCCAGCAGCCTCTTTTCAGGGGAAGATGGCTACACCTTC. The full variable domain, its missing parts supplied by reference TRBV7-6 and TRBJ1-2, is GAGVSQSPRYKVTKRGQDVALRCDPISGHVSLYWYRQALGQGPEFLTYFNYEAQQDKSGLPNDRFSAERPEGSISTLTIQRTEQRDSAMYRCASSLFSGEDGYTFGSGTRLTVV.

The V call is TRBV7-9, the J call TRBJ1-5, with a possible D match to TRBD1 (5 bases). V lost 4 bases to trimming and J lost 7 bases, with 8 bases between them. The germline gives CDR1 SEHNR, CDR2 FQNEAQ (reference sequence). The CDR3 contains 12 residues. This chain's CDR3 is CASSSQGQPQHF. The CDR3 coding sequence is TGTGCCAGCAGCTCCCAGGGACAGCCCCAGCATTTT.